The following is a TCR beta chain sequence with its context. The data were produced by immunoSEQ multiplex PCR, yet TCRdb's version contains in-frame clones alone and is incomplete. The sample records roughly 660,000 clones, 88% being singletons. The sample belongs to a study of shared T cell receptors in the human thymus. The CDR3 runs 14 residues. Per the germline V gene, CDR1 is MNHEY and CDR2 is SVGAGI. The ends lost 6 bases at V and 5 bases at J; junction bases unmatched: 2. A further study also used this sample, focusing on human thymus T cells. From that study: Samples came from healthy Finnish infants during open corrective cardiac surgery. Resections from corrective heart surgery supplied the thymus tissue. Repertoires from thymus and blood appeared to show biased V and J gene usage. Related research examined unrelated individuals and reported that their thymic repertoires overlapped highly.

The source of this sequence is a boy in the first two years of life with a congenital heart defect. Sequencing used thymocytes. The chain couples TRBV6-5 to TRBJ2-2, with 11 bases fitting TRBD1. The CDR3 spells CASRGQGETGELFF. CDR3 nucleotides: TGTGCCAGCAGGGGACAGGGGGAGACCGGGGAGCTGTTTTTT.